This T cell receptor beta chain emerged from a study of blood T cell repertoires in COVID-19. This CDR3 comprises 17 residues. Trimming took 6 bases from V and 0 from J; bases not matched to a gene: 5. Germline-derived CDR1 and CDR2 are MGHDK and SYGVNS. Under the authors' procedure: Reference gene primer amplification gave estimated nucleated cell counts. The protocol was immunoSEQ multiplex PCR, while the TCRdb copy is restricted to in-frame clones and leaves out a portion. Clone size and the V and J calls come from that table; the DNA yielded D and trimming. The sample holds fewer than 250,000 clones; 70% to 90% are singletons and the top ten take around 8%. This clone turned up a few times. Which cohort a participant joined came from the clinical history participants gave. Each recovered donor of Cohort 3 presented with two negative PCRs, clearance, or symptom resolution.

This chain connects TRBV25-1 to TRBJ1-4, with 12 bases that match TRBD1. The sequenced sample was PBMCs or T cells enriched from blood (not recorded which). This receptor was identified in a woman under 30 who had recovered from COVID-19. As DNA, the CDR3 is TGTGCCAGCAGACCGGGACAGGGGGCTGCAACTAATGAAAAACTGTTTTTT. It is translated as CASRPGQGAATNEKLFF.